The present T cell receptor beta chain was sequenced within a study of cytomegalovirus exposure and HLA in healthy donors. Points from the study as a whole: TRBV6-2, TRBV6-3 and some other V segments were excluded as indistinguishable. In a later analysis, TCR association rates varied by HLA locus: DRB1 most, HLA-C fewest. Immune exposure information available was restricted to CMV serostatus. In vitro confirmation showed a few CMV-associated chains to be CMV antigen specific.

PCR amplification relied on 60 Vbeta primers (plus 13 Jbeta primers). Method: immunoSEQ multiplex PCR; TCRdb's copy keeps in-frame clones and lacks some. The table has tens of thousands of clones, around 72% seen once. As for this clone: Antigen unknown.

The CDR3 has 15 amino acids. CDR1 and CDR2 (germline): SGDLS, YYNGEE. The junction had 10 bases not matched to a gene; V was cut back by 4 bases and J by 6 bases. This sequence was found in a woman aged 40 to 49 in good health and CMV-seropositive. V is TRBV9 and J is TRBJ2-7; TRBD1 aligns across 10 bases. The sample was PBMCs. CDR3 in DNA: TGTGCCAGCAGCAGAACCGGGACAGGGGCGACCGAGCAGTACTTC. It translates to CASSRTGTGATEQYF.